This TCR beta chain was identified during a study of blood T cell repertoires in COVID-19. Study at large: COVID-19 samples collected from the United States, Italy and Spain covered acute and convalescent phases. The analysed material was cDNA or gDNA that came from T cells, B-cell-depleted T cells, or PBMCs.

The table came from immunoSEQ multiplex PCR; TCRdb's copy has only in-frame clones and leaves some out. The sample holds approximately 250,000 clones, 90% seen once. In this sample, this clone turned up once. Cohorts were assigned according to the clinical history that participants reported. The germline gives CDR1 SGDLS, CDR2 YYNGEE. The CDR3 is 17 residues long. V trimming: 0 bases; J trimming: 5 bases; junction bases outside the gene matches: 12. The receptor was isolated from a woman younger than 45 with acute COVID-19. The material sequenced was PBMCs or T cells enriched from blood (not recorded which). The chain has TRBV9 and TRBJ2-7, with 9 nucleotides matching TRBD1. The CDR3: CASSVGAGQGRFDEQYF. DNA for the CDR3: TGTGCCAGCAGCGTAGGGGCGGGACAGGGTCGGTTCGACGAGCAGTACTTC.